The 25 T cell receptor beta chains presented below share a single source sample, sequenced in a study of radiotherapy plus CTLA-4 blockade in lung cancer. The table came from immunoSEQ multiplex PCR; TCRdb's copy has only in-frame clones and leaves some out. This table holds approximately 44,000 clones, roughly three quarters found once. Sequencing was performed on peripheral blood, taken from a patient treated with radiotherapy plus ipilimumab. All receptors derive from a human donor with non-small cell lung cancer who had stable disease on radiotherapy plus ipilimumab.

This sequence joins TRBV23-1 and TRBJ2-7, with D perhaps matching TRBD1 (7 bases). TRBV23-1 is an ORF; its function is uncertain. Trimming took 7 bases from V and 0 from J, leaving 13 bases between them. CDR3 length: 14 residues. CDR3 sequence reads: CASMEGADSYEQYV. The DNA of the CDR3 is TGCGCCAGCATGGAGGGGGCCGACTCCTACGAGCAGTACGTC.

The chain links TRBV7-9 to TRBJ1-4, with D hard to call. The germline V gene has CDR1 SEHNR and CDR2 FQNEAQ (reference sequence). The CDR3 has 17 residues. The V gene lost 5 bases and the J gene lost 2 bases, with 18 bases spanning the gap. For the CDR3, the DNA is TGTGCCAGCAGCCCCGGGTTGGGAGTATCTACTAATGAAAAACTGTTTTTT. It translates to CASSPGLGVSTNEKLFF.

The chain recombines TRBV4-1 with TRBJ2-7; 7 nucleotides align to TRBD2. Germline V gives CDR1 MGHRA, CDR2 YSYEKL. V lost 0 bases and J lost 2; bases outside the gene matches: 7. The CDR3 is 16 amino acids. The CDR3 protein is CASSQDVGRGAYEQYF. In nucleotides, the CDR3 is TGCGCCAGCAGCCAAGACGTGGGCCGGGGGGCCTACGAGCAGTACTTC.

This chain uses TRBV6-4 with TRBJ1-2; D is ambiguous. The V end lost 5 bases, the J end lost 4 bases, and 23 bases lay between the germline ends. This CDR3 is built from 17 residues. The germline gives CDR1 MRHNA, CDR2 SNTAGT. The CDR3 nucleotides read TGTGCCAGCAGTTTGTTGGGCCCACACGGAAAGACCTATGGCTACACCTTC. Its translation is CASSLLGPHGKTYGYTF.

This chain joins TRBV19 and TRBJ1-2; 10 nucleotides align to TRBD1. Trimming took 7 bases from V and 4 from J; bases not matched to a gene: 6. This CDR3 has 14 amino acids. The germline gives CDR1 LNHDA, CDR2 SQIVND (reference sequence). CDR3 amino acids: CASKETGGSYGYTF. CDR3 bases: TGTGCCAGTAAAGAGACAGGGGGCTCCTATGGCTACACCTTC. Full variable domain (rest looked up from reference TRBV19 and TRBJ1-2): DGGITQSPKYLFRKEGQNVTLSCEQNLNHDAMYWYRQDPGQGLRLIYYSQIVNDFQKGDIAEGYSVSREKKESFPLTVTSAQKNPTAFYLCASKETGGSYGYTFGSGTRLTVV.

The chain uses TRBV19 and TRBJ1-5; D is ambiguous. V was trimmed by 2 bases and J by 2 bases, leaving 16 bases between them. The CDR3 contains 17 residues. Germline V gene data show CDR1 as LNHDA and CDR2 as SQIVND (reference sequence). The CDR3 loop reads CASSISPRPGRNQPQHF. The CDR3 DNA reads TGTGCCAGTAGTATATCCCCTCGTCCGGGCCGCAATCAGCCCCAGCATTTT.

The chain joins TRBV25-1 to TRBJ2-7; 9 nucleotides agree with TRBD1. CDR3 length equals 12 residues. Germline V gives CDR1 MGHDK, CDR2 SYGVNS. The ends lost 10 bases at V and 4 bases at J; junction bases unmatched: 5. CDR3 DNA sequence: TGTGCCACTAGGGACAGGGAATACGAGCAGTACTTC. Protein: CATRDREYEQYF.

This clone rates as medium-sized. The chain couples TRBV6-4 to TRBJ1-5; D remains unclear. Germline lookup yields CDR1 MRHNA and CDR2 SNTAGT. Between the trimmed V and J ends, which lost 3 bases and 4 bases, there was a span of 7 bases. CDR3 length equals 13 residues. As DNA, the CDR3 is TGTGCCAGCAGTGAGGGCTGGAATCAGCCCCAGCATTTT. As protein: CASSEGWNQPQHF.

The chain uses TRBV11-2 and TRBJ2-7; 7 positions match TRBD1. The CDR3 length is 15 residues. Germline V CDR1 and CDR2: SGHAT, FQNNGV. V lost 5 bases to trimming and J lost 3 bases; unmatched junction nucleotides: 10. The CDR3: CASSRLGQILYEQYF. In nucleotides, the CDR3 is TGTGCCAGCAGCCGGTTGGGACAGATCCTCTACGAGCAGTACTTC.

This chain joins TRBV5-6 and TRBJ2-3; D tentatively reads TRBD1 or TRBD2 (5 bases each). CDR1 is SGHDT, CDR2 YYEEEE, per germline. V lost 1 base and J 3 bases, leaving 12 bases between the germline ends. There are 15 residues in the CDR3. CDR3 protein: CASSLMGVGTDTQYF. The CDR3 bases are TGTGCCAGCAGCTTGATGGGGGTGGGGACAGATACGCAGTATTTT.

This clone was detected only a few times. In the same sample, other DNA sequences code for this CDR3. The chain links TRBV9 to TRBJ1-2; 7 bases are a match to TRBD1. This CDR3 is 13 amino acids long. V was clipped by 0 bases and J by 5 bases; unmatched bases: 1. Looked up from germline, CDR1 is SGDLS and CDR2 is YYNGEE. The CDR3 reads CASSVEQGYGYTF. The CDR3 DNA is TGTGCCAGCAGCGTAGAACAGGGGTATGGCTACACCTTC.

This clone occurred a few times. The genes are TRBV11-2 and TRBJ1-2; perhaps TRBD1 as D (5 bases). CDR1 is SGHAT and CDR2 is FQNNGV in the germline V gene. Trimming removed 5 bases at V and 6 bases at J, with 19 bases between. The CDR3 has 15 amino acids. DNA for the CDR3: TGTGCCAGCAGCCCCCAGTTCAGGGAGGTCCATGGCTACACCTTC. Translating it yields CASSPQFREVHGYTF.

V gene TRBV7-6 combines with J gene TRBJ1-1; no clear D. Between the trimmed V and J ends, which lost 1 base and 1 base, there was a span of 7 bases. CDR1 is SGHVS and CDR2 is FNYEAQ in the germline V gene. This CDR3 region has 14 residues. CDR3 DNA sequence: TGTGCCAGCAGCTTAGTCTCGAAGAACACTGAAGCTTTCTTT. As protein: CASSLVSKNTEAFF.

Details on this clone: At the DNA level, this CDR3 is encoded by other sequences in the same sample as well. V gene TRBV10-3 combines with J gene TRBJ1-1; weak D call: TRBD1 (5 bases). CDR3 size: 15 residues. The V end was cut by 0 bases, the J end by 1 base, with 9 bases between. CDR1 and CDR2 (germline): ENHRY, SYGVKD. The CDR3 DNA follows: TGTGCCATCAGTGAGTCAGACAGAGCGAACACTGAAGCTTTCTTT. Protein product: CAISESDRANTEAFF.

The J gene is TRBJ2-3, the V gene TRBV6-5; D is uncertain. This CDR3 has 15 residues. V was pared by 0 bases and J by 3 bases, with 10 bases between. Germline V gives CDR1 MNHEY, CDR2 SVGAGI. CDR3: CASSYSGLGTDTQYF. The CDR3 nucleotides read TGTGCCAGCAGTTACTCCGGGTTGGGAACAGATACGCAGTATTTT.

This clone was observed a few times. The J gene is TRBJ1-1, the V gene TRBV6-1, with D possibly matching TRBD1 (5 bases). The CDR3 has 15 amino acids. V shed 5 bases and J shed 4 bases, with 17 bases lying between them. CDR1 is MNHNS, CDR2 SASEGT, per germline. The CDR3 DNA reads TGTGCCAGCAGTCTCCTTAGCGGAGGGGTCACTGAAGCTTTCTTT. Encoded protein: CASSLLSGGVTEAFF.

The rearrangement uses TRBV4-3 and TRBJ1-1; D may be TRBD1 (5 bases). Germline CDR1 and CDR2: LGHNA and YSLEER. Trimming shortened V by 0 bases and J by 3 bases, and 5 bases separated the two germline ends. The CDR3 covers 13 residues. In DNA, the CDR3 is TGCGCCAGCAGCCAAGAGGGGGACACTGAAGCTTTCTTT. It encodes CASSQEGDTEAFF.

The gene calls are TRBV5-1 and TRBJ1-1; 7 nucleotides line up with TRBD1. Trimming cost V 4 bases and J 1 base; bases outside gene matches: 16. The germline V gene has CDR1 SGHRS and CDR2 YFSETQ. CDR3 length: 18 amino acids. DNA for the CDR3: TGCGCCAGCAGCCGATCAGGGCCAGGGGGGCGAGGGAACACTGAAGCTTTCTTT. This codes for CASSRSGPGGRGNTEAFF.

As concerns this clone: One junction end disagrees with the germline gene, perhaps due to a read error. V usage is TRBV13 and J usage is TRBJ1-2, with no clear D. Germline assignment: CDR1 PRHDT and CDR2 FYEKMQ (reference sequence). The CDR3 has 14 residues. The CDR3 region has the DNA TGTGCCAGCAGTTTAGTAGGCGGGCGCTATGGCTACACCTTC. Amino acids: CASSLVGGRYGYTF. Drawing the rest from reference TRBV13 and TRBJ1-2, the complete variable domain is AAGVIQSPRHLIKEKRETATLKCYPIPRHDTVYWYQQGPGQDPQFLISFYEKMQSDKGSIPDRFSAQQFSDYHSELNMSSLELGDSALYFCASSLVGGRYGYTFGSGTRLTVV.

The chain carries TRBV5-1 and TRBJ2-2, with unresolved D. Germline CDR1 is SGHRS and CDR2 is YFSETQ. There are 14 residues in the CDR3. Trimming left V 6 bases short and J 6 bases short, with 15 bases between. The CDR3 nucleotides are TGCGCCAGCAATTCTGTGGCTAGTTCCGGGGAGCTGTTTTTT. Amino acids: CASNSVASSGELFF.

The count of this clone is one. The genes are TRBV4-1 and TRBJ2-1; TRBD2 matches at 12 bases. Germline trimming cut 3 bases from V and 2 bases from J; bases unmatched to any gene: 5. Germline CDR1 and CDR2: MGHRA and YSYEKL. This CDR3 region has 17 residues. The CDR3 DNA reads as TGCGCCAGCAGCCAGGCGGCTAGCGGGGGGGCCTACAATGAGCAGTTCTTC. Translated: CASSQAASGGAYNEQFF.

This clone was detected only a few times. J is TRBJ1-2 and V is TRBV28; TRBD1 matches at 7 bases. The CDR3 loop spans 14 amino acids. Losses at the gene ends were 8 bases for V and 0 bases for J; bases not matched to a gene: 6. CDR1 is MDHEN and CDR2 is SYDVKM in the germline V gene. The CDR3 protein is CASLQTGPNYGYTF. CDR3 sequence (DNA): TGTGCCAGCCTACAGACAGGGCCTAACTATGGCTACACCTTC.

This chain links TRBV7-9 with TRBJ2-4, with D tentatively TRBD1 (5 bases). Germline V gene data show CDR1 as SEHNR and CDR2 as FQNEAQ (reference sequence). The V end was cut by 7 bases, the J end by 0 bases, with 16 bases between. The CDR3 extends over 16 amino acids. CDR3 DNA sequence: TGTGCCAGCACCAGTTCCAGGGATTTAGCCAAAAACATTCAGTACTTC. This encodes CASTSSRDLAKNIQYF. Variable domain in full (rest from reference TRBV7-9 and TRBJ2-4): DTGVSQNPRHKITKRGQNVTFRCDPISEHNRLYWYRQTLGQGPEFLTYFQNEAQLEKSRLLSDRFSAERPKGSFSTLEIQRTEQGDSAMYLCASTSSRDLAKNIQYFGAGTRLSVL.

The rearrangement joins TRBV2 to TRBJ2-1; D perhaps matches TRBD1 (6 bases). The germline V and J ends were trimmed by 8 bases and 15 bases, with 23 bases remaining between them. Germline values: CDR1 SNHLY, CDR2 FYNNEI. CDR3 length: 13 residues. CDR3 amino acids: CASSDPGTSLGFF. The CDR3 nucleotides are TGTGCCAGCTCGGATCCCGGGACATCCCTCGGGTTCTTC.

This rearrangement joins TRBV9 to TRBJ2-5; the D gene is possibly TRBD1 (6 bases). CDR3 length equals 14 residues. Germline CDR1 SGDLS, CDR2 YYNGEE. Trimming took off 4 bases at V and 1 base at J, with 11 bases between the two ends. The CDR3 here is CASSPTGIQETQYF. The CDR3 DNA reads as TGTGCCAGCAGCCCAACAGGGATCCAAGAGACCCAGTACTTC.